This T cell receptor beta chain was retrieved from a study of metastatic and nonmetastatic thyroid tumors. The germline V and J ends were trimmed by 5 bases and 0 bases, with 11 bases remaining between them. The CDR3 runs 14 residues. The V gene's germline CDR1 is MNHEY and CDR2 SMNVEV (reference sequence). This clone turned up a few times. TCRdb re-processed the PCR reads through MiXCR. The top ten hold roughly 23% of the sample, which has approximately 40,000 clones, about an eighth seen once. Ahead of thyroid surgery, no patient had received treatment of any kind. The clonotype originates from a female donor with papillary thyroid cancer or a benign thyroid nodule (not recorded which). Some clones in this sample may be carry-over from other donors' samples. Source material: blood. The rearrangement joins TRBV27 to TRBJ2-7; unclear D gene. Here the CDR3 reads CASSTRSCSYEQYF. CDR3 DNA: TGTGCCAGCAGTACCCGCAGTTGCTCCTACGAGCAGTACTTC.